These 21 T cell receptor beta chains share one sample of origin, sequenced in a study of spatial heterogeneity in lung cancer. A single record per CDR3 protein comes from TCRdb applying MiXCR to the 5' RACE reads. The sample has about 39,000 distinct CDR3 sequences, around 3.1% seen once. Specified time point: sample taken at primary tumor resection. The sequencing here drew on normal lung tissue next to the tumor, taken at surgery. Source of these receptors: a male donor with early-stage non-small cell lung cancer.

The table lists this clonotype with many counts. This chain joins TRBV12-3 or TRBV12-4 and TRBJ2-3; TRBD2 agrees at 7 bases. This CDR3 spans 14 amino acids. With 8 bases clipped from V and 2 bases from J, the junction kept 7 bases outside the gene matches. The CDR3 nucleotides are TGTGCCAGCGGGCCAGCGGGGTCCACAGATACGCAGTATTTT. The encoded protein is CASGPAGSTDTQYF.

This clonotype was detected many times. The chain couples TRBV24-1 to TRBJ2-3; the D call may be TRBD1 or TRBD2 (5 bases each). This CDR3 spans 15 amino acids. Germline CDR1 KGHDR, CDR2 SFDVKD. V lost 5 bases and J 2 bases, leaving 13 bases between the germline ends. The CDR3 DNA sequence: TGTGCCACCAGTGGATCGGGGACCCTCACAGATACGCAGTATTTT. This codes for CATSGSGTLTDTQYF.

This clonotype has a handful of counts. The CDR3 DNA reads TGTGCCAGCAGTCCCGCGGGGGGGGAATACAATGAGCAGTTCTTC. It encodes CASSPAGGEYNEQFF. The rearrangement links TRBV6-2 or TRBV6-3 to TRBJ2-1; 9 nucleotides agree with TRBD2. The CDR3 sequence is 15 residues long. Germline lookup yields CDR1 MNHEY and CDR2 SVGEGT. V shed 5 bases, J shed 4 bases, and the junction held 6 bases outside the gene matches.

This clonotype was seen repeatedly, ten times or more. The CDR3, as DNA: TGCAGTGCCGAGGGACTAGCGGGACCAGGGGATGAGCAGTTCTTC. This encodes CSAEGLAGPGDEQFF. The J gene is TRBJ2-1, the V gene TRBV20-1; TRBD2 agrees at 13 bases. Germline-derived CDR1 and CDR2 are DFQATT and SNEGSKA (reference sequence). Germline trimming cut 6 bases from V and 8 bases from J; bases unmatched to any gene: 10. The CDR3 is 15 amino acids.

This clonotype was found many times. The V call is TRBV10-3, the J call TRBJ2-1; the match to TRBD2 covers 8 bases. Germline V gene sequence: CDR1 ENHRY, CDR2 SYGVKD. Losses at the gene ends were 0 bases for V and 4 bases for J; bases not matched to a gene: 11. The CDR3 spans 18 residues. DNA for the CDR3: TGTGCCATCAGTGAGTCAGATCGGGGGGGAAATCTATACAATGAGCAGTTCTTC. It is translated as CAISESDRGGNLYNEQFF.

This clonotype appeared many times. The chain is built from TRBV6-6 and TRBJ2-7; possibly TRBD1 for D (6 bases). The V and J ends lost 0 bases and 1 base respectively, with 13 bases between them. This CDR3 has 16 amino acids. Looked up from germline, CDR1 is MNHNY and CDR2 is SVGAGI (reference sequence). CDR3 protein: CASSYSGVGQSYEQYF. As DNA, the CDR3 is TGTGCCAGCAGTTACTCGGGGGTCGGACAGTCCTACGAGCAGTACTTC.

This clonotype was seen many times. The chain recombines TRBV20-1 with TRBJ2-5; the D call may be TRBD1 or TRBD2 (5 bases each). CDR1 is DFQATT and CDR2 is SNEGSKA in the germline V gene (reference sequence). CDR3 length equals 11 residues. V was trimmed by 6 bases and J by 12 bases, leaving 17 bases between them. The DNA of the CDR3 is TGCAGTGCCCCCGCCCCGGGGCGAAAGTACTTC. It specifies CSAPAPGRKYF.

The rearrangement uses TRBV7-3 and TRBJ2-3, with D perhaps TRBD1 (6 bases). V gave up 5 bases and J gave up 1 base, with 16 bases separating them. CDR3 length equals 16 residues. From germline, CDR1 is SGHTA and CDR2 FQGTGA. The CDR3 nucleotides read TGTGCCAGCAGCCCAGGGGCAGACCTGGGCACAGATACGCAGTATTTT. Its protein product is CASSPGADLGTDTQYF.

In its sample, this clonotype was seen many times. The DNA of the CDR3 is TGTGCCAGCAGCGTAGAGAGTAGGCCGAGCACCGGGGAGCTGTTTTTT. Encoded protein: CASSVESRPSTGELFF. This sequence joins TRBV9 and TRBJ2-2; unclear D gene. This CDR3 is 16 amino acids long. CDR1 SGDLS and CDR2 YYNGEE come from the germline V gene. V was trimmed by 0 bases and J by 4 bases, leaving 13 bases between them.

Ten or more counts support this clonotype. This chain links TRBV4-2 with TRBJ2-7, with 9 bases lining up with TRBD1. V gave up 4 bases and J gave up 5 bases; unmatched junction bases: 6. The CDR3 is 14 amino acids. The germline V gene has CDR1 LGHNA and CDR2 YNFKEQ. This chain's CDR3 is CASSPGQGVDEQYF. CDR3 DNA: TGTGCCAGCAGCCCGGGACAGGGCGTCGACGAGCAGTACTTC.

This clonotype was recorded at least ten times. The genes are TRBV11-2 and TRBJ2-3; TRBD2 agrees at 9 bases. V was clipped by 0 bases and J by 10 bases; unmatched bases: 2. CDR3 length equals 13 residues. Germline V gives CDR1 SGHAT, CDR2 FQNNGV. CDR3 in amino acids: CASSLEGLASQYF. The CDR3 DNA reads as TGTGCCAGCAGCTTAGAGGGACTAGCATCGCAGTATTTT. The full variable domain, completed using reference TRBV11-2 and TRBJ2-3, is EAGVAQSPRYKIIEKRQSVAFWCNPISGHATLYWYQQILGQGPKLLIQFQNNGVVDDSQLPKDRFSAERLKGVDSTLKIQPAKLEDSAVYLCASSLEGLASQYFGPGTRLTVL.

This clonotype was detected many times. The rearrangement uses TRBV7-8 and TRBJ2-3, with 9 positions matching TRBD2. V lost 2 bases, J lost 3 bases, and 0 bases stayed unmatched. Germline values: CDR1 SGHVS, CDR2 FQNEAQ. This CDR3 has 14 residues. CDR3 DNA sequence: TGTGCCAGCAGCTTAACTAGCGGGACAGATACGCAGTATTTT. It translates to CASSLTSGTDTQYF.

This clonotype has just a few counts. The chain recombines TRBV20-1 with TRBJ2-3; a possible D gene is TRBD2 (5 bases). The CDR3 is 15 residues long. The germline V gene has CDR1 DFQATT and CDR2 SNEGSKA (reference sequence). V was cut by 8 bases and J by 2 bases, with 20 bases left in between. CDR3 protein: CSTPRLASPTDTQYF. Here the CDR3 DNA reads TGCAGTACCCCCCGGCTAGCCTCCCCCACAGATACGCAGTATTTT.

This chain connects TRBV20-1 to TRBJ2-3; D remains ambiguous. Per the germline V gene, CDR1 is DFQATT and CDR2 is SNEGSKA (reference sequence). The CDR3 has 13 residues. V dropped 5 bases and J dropped 2 bases, with 11 bases sitting between them. The CDR3 spells CSASKQNTDTQYF. DNA of the CDR3: TGCAGTGCTTCGAAGCAGAACACAGATACGCAGTATTTT.

This rearrangement joins TRBV15 to TRBJ1-5; D perhaps matches TRBD1 (5 bases). V lost 5 bases and J 7 bases, leaving 12 bases between the germline ends. The CDR3 length is 13 residues. The germline gives CDR1 LNHNV, CDR2 YYDKDF (reference sequence). CDR3 protein: CATSLQAIQPQHF. CDR3 DNA: TGTGCCACCAGCTTACAGGCAATCCAGCCCCAGCATTTT.

This clonotype was seen repeatedly, ten times or more. V usage is TRBV7-9 and J usage is TRBJ1-1; 10 positions match TRBD1. The junction had 10 bases not matched to a gene; V was cut back by 5 bases and J by 10 bases. There are 14 residues in the CDR3. Germline CDR1 reads SEHNR; CDR2 reads FQNEAQ (reference sequence). CDR3 in amino acids: CASSLTTGGWGAFF. The CDR3, as DNA: TGTGCCAGCAGCCTGACGACAGGGGGCTGGGGAGCTTTCTTT.

This clonotype appeared many times. The chain links TRBV12-3 or TRBV12-4 to TRBJ2-1; 10 bases align to TRBD2. The V and J ends lost 6 bases and 1 base, in that order; junction bases with no gene match: 6. This CDR3 region has 16 residues. The CDR3 sequence: CASRTGTSVSYNEQFF. CDR3 nucleotides: TGTGCCAGCAGAACCGGGACTAGCGTTTCCTACAATGAGCAGTTCTTC.

Many counts were recorded for this clonotype. The chain combines TRBV7-2 with TRBJ1-5; tentatively, D is TRBD1 (5 bases). Germline V gene data show CDR1 as SGHTA and CDR2 as FQGNSA. This CDR3 has 15 amino acids. Trimming took 5 bases from V and 4 from J, leaving 15 bases between them. Here the CDR3 DNA reads TGTGCCAGCAGCGTCGATGGGGCTCGGAATCAGCCCCAGCATTTT. Translating gives CASSVDGARNQPQHF.

This clonotype was seen ten or more times. Here the CDR3 reads CSASGLAGPTDTQYF. CDR3 in DNA: TGCAGTGCTAGTGGACTAGCGGGACCCACAGATACGCAGTATTTT. V and J are TRBV20-1 and TRBJ2-3; 12 bases match TRBD2. The junction had 3 bases not matched to a gene; V was cut back by 3 bases and J by 2 bases. Germline V gene sequence: CDR1 DFQATT, CDR2 SNEGSKA (reference sequence). There are 15 residues in the CDR3.

This clonotype was observed at least ten times. The chain employs TRBV2 and TRBJ2-3, with D perhaps matching TRBD1 or TRBD2 (5 bases each). V was clipped by 10 bases and J by 2 bases, with 16 bases between them. The V gene's germline CDR1 is SNHLY and CDR2 FYNNEI. The CDR3 loop spans 14 amino acids. CDR3 protein: CANFGAATTDTQYF. CDR3 in DNA: TGTGCCAACTTCGGGGCTGCGACCACAGATACGCAGTATTTT. Filled out from reference TRBV2 and TRBJ2-3, the complete variable domain reads EPEVTQTPSHQVTQMGQEVILRCVPISNHLYFYWYRQILGQKVEFLVSFYNNEISEKSEIFDDQFSVERPDGSNFTLKIRSTKLEDSAMYFCANFGAATTDTQYFGPGTRLTVL.

As for this clonotype: The DNA is omitted, as the CDR3 cannot be located on it reliably, and the CDR3 follows TCRdb's listing. V usage is TRBV6-2 or TRBV6-3 and J usage is TRBJ2-7; TRBD2 is taken as the D call from the table, unchecked against the DNA. Germline CDR1 MNHEY, CDR2 SVGEGT. The CDR3 length equals 15 residues, ends included. This chain's CDR3 is CASSFLWTPTYEQYF.